The entry that follows covers one TCR beta chain sequence. This sample is part of a study of blood T cell repertoires in COVID-19. Study-level information: PBMCs, B-cell-depleted T cells, or T cells provided the cDNA or gDNA that made up the material.

The ends were cut back, 7 bases at V and 1 base at J, with 15 bases in the middle. CDR3 size: 14 residues. From germline, CDR1 is SQVTM and CDR2 ANQGSEA. Participant ages covered about 18 to 89 years across about 22 US areas. Exposed enrollees encountered a COVID-19 case at some point within 2 weeks before study entry. Per the study methods: Amplification of reference gene primers provided the estimated nucleated cell counts. Method: immunoSEQ multiplex PCR; TCRdb's copy keeps in-frame clones and lacks some. The V and J calls and clone size come from that table; D and trimming were worked out from the DNA. Counted here are 150,000 or so clones, approximately 86% occurring once; the ten biggest clones make up approximately 4%.

The sequenced material came from PBMCs or T cells enriched from blood (not recorded which). The TCR originated in a woman in her 40s who had been exposed to COVID-19. The genes are TRBV29-1 and TRBJ2-3; maybe TRBD2 (6 bases). CDR3: CSGGPGGGTDTQYF. The CDR3 region has the DNA TGCAGCGGGGGACCCGGGGGAGGCACAGATACGCAGTATTTT.